This T cell receptor beta chain was recorded in a study of CD8+ T cells in alopecia areata. A FACSAria was used to sort CD4+ and CD8+ T cells. These cells came from PBMCs. Germline assignment: CDR1 MGHRA and CDR2 YSYEKL. V was clipped by 0 bases and J by 0 bases, with 12 bases between them. The CDR3 extends over 17 amino acids. About this clone: What it binds is unknown.

RNA extraction was followed by reverse transcription into cDNA, which acted as the sequencing template. TCRdb keeps only in-frame clones here, not all; method: immunoSEQ multiplex PCR. This sample has fewer than 110,000 clones; about 60% occur once, and the top ten carry 8.8%. Study observations and caveats: Scalp sample data also include resident alphabeta T cells from normal skin. Lesional scalp exceeded normal scalp in clonality, especially in alopecia totalis/universalis.

This clonotype was sampled from a human donor in good health. The rearrangement uses TRBV4-1 and TRBJ2-1; D gene uncertain. Material for sequencing was CD4+ T cells sorted from blood. The CDR3 here is CASSQDPTLSSYNEQFF. CDR3 sequence (DNA): TGCGCCAGCAGCCAAGACCCCACACTGAGCTCCTACAATGAGCAGTTCTTC.